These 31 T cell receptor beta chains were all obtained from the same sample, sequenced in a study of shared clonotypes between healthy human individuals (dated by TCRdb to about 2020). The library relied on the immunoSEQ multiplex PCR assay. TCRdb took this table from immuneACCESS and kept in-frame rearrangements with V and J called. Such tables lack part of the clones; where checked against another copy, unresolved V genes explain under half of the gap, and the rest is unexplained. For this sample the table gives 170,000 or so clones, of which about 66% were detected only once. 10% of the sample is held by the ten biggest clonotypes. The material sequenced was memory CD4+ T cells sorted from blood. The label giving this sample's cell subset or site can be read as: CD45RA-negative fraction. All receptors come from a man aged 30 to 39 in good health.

The CDR3 loop reads CASSPRQGFLSNQPQHF. CDR3 bases: TGTGCCAGCAGTCCCCGGCAGGGTTTCCTAAGCAATCAGCCCCAGCATTTT. The gene calls are TRBV27 and TRBJ1-5; a possible D gene is TRBD1 (5 bases). The germline V gene has CDR1 MNHEY and CDR2 SMNVEV (reference sequence). V was shortened by 5 bases and J by 1 base, with 18 bases between the two germline ends. The CDR3 has 17 amino acids.

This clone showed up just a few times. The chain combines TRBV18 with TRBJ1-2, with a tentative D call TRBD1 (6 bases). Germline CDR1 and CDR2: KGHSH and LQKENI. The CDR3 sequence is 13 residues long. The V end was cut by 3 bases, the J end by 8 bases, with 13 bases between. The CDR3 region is CASSPIQGEGYTF. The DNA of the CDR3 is TGTGCCAGCTCACCCATACAGGGAGAAGGCTACACCTTC.

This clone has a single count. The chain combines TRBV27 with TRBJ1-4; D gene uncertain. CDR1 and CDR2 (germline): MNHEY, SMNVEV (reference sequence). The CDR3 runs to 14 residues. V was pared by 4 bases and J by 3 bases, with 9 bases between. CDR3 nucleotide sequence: TGTGCCAGCAGTTCTTCAGCATCTAATGAAAAACTGTTTTTT. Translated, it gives CASSSSASNEKLFF.

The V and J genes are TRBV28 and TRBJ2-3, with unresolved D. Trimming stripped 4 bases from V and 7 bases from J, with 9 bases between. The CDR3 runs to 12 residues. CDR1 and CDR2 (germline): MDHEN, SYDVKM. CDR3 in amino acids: CASSYGRNTQYF. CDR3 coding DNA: TGTGCCAGCAGTTACGGTAGGAATACGCAGTATTTT. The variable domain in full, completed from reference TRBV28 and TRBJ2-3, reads DVKVTQSSRYLVKRTGEKVFLECVQDMDHENMFWYRQDPGLGLRLIYFSYDVKMKEKGDIPEGYSVSREKKERFSLILESASTNQTSMYLCASSYGRNTQYFGPGTRLTVL.

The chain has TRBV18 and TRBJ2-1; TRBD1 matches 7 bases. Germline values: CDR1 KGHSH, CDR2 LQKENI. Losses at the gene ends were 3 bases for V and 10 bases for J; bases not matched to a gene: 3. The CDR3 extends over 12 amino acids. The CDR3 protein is CASSPTGNEQFF. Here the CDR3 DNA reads TGTGCCAGCTCACCGACAGGGAACGAGCAGTTCTTC.

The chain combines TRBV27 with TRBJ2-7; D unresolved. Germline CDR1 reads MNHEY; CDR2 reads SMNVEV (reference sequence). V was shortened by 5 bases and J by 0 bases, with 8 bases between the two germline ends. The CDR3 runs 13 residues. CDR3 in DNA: TGTGCCAGCAGTCCCAACCACTCCTACGAGCAGTACTTC. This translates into CASSPNHSYEQYF.

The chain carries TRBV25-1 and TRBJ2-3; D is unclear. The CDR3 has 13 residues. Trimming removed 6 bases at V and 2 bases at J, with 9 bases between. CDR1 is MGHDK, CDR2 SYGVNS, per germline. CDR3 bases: TGTGCCAGCAGGACGAAACTCACAGATACGCAGTATTTT. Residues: CASRTKLTDTQYF.

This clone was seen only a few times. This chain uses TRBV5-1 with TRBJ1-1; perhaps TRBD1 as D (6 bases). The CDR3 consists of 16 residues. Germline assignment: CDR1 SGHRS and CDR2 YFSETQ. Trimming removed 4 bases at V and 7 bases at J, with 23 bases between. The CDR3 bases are TGCGCCAGCAGCCTAATGAAACAGCAGGGGTTAGTTGAAGCTTTCTTT. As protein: CASSLMKQQGLVEAFF.

CDR3: CASSSQPSGIYSYEQYF. For the CDR3, the DNA is TGTGCCAGCAGCTCGCAACCTAGCGGCATATACTCCTACGAGCAGTACTTC. The chain links TRBV11-2 to TRBJ2-7; the match to TRBD2 covers 7 bases. CDR3 length: 17 residues. The trim removed 4 bases at V and 0 bases at J, leaving 12 bases unmatched. The germline V gene has CDR1 SGHAT and CDR2 FQNNGV.

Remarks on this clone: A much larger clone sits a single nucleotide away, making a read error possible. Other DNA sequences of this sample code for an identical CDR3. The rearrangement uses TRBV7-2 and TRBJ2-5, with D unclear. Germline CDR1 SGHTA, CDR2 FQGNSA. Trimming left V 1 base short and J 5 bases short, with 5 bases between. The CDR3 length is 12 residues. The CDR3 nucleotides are TGTGCCAGCAGCTTAGATCGGGAGACCCAGTACTTC. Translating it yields CASSLDRETQYF.

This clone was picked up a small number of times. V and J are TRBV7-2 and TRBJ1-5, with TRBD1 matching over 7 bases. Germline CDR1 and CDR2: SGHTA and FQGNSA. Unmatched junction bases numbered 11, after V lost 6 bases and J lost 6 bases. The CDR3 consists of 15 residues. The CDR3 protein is CASRDRQGRGQPQHF. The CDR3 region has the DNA TGTGCCAGCAGAGATAGACAGGGCCGGGGTCAGCCCCAGCATTTT.

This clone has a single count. CDR3 region: CASSPVSGTSYNEQFF. The CDR3 region has the DNA TGCGCCAGCAGCCCGGTCTCCGGGACTAGCTATAATGAGCAGTTCTTC. This chain connects TRBV4-1 to TRBJ2-1; 9 bases line up with TRBD2. The CDR3 runs 16 residues. The trim removed 4 bases at V and 7 bases at J, leaving 11 bases unmatched. The germline V gene has CDR1 MGHRA and CDR2 YSYEKL.

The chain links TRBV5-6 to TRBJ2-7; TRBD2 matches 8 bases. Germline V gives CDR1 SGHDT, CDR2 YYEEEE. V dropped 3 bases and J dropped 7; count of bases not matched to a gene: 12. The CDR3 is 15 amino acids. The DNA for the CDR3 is TGTGCCAGCAGCTCGGGAGGGTATCTGGGAAGGGAGCAGTACTTC. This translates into CASSSGGYLGREQYF.

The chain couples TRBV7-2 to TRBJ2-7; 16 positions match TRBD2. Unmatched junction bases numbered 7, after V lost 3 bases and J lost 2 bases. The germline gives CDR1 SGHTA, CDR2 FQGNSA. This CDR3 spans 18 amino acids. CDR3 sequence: CASSLNPGLAGGPYEQYF. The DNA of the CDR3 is TGTGCCAGCAGCTTGAATCCGGGACTAGCGGGAGGGCCCTACGAGCAGTACTTC. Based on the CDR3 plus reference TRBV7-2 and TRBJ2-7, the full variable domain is GAGVSQSPSNKVTEKGKDVELRCDPISGHTALYWYRQSLGQGLEFLIYFQGNSAPDKSGLPSDRFSAERTGGSVSTLTIQRTQQEDSAVYLCASSLNPGLAGGPYEQYFGPGTRLTVT.

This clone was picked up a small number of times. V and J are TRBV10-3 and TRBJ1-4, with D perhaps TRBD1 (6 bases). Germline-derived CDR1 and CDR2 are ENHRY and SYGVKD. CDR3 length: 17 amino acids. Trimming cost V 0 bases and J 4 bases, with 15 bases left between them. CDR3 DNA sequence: TGTGCCATCAGTGAGTCCCCCGGTCAGGGGAGTAATGAAAAACTGTTTTTT. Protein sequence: CAISESPGQGSNEKLFF.

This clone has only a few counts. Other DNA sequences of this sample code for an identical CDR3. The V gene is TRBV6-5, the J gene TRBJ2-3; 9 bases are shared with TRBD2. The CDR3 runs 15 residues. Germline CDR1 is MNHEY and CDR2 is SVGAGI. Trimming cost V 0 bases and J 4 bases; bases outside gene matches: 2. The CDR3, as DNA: TGTGCCAGCAGTTACTCGGCGGGAGGGGCAGATACGCAGTATTTT. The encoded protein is CASSYSAGGADTQYF.

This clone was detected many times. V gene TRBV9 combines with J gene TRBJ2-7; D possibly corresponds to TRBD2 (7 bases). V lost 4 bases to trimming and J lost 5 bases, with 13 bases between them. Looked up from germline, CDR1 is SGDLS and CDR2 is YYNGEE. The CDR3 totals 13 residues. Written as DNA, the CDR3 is TGTGCCAGCAGCCAGGGGAGGGGGGACGAGCAGTACTTC. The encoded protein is CASSQGRGDEQYF.

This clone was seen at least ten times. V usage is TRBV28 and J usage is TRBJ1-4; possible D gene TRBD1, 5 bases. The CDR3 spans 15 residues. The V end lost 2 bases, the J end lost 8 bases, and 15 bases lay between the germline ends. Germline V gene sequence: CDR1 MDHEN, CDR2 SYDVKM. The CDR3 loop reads CASSLIGTAREKLFF. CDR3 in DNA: TGTGCCAGCAGTTTAATAGGGACGGCGAGGGAAAAACTGTTTTTT.

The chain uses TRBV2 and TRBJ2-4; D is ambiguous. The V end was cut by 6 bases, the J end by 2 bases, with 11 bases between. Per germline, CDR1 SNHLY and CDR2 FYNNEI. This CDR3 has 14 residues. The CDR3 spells CASSQSGTKNIQYF. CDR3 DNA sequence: TGTGCCAGCAGCCAAAGTGGAACCAAAAACATTCAGTACTTC.

The CDR3 DNA sequence: TGTGCCAGCAGTTTACTAGCGGGAGGTCGGAGCAATGAGCAGTTCTTC. Protein sequence: CASSLLAGGRSNEQFF. This chain joins TRBV28 and TRBJ2-1; 11 nucleotides match TRBD2. J lost 6 bases, V lost 2 bases, and 6 bases had no gene match. From germline, CDR1 is MDHEN and CDR2 SYDVKM. The CDR3 length is 16 residues.

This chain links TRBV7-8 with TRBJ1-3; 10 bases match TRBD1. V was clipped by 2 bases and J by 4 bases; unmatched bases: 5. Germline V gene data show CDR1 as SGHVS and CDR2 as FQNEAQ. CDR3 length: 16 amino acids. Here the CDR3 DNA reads TGTGCCAGCAGCTTATCGGGACAGGGGAGGGGAAACACCATATATTTT. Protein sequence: CASSLSGQGRGNTIYF.

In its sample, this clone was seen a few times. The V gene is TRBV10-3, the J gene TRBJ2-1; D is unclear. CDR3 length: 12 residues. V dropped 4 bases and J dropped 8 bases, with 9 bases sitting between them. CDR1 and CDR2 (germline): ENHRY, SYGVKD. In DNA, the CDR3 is TGTGCCATCAGTGCATCGAAAGATGAGCAGTTCTTC. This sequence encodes CAISASKDEQFF.

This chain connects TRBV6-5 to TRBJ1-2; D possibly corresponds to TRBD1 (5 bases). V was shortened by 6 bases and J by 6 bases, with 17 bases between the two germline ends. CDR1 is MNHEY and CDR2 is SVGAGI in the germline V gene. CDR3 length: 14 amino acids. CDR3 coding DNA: TGTGCCAGCAGCGCACCCGGGGCAGTAGATGGCTACACCTTC. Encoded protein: CASSAPGAVDGYTF.

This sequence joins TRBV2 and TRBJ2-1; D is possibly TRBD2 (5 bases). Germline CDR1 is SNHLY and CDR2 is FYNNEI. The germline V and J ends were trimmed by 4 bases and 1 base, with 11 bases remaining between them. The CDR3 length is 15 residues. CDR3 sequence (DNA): TGTGCCAGCAGTGTATTGACGGGGTCCTACAATGAGCAGTTCTTC. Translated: CASSVLTGSYNEQFF.

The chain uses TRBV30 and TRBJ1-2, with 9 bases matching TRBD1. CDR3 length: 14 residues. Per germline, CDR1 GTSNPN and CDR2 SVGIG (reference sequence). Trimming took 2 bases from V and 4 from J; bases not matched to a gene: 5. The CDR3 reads CAWSSGQGSYGYTF. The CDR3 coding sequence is TGTGCCTGGAGTAGTGGACAGGGGTCCTATGGCTACACCTTC.

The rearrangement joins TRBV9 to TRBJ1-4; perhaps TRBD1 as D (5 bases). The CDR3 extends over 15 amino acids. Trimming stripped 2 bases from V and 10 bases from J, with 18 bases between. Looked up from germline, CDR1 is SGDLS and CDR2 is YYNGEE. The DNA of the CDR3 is TGTGCCAGCAGCGTGGCCGGGACCTCCGCCGGAAAACTGTTTTTT. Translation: CASSVAGTSAGKLFF.

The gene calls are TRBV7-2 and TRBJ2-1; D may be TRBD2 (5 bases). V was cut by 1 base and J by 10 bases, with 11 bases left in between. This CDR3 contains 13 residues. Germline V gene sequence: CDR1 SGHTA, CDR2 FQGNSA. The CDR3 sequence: CASSLVPSGEQFF. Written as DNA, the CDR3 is TGTGCCAGCAGCTTAGTCCCGAGCGGCGAGCAGTTCTTC.

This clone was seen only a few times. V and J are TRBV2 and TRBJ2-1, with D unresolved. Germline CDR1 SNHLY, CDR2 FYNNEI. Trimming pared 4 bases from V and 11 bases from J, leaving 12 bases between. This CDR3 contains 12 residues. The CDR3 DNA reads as TGTGCCAGCAGTGGAGCGCCACCGAAGCAGTTCTTC. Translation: CASSGAPPKQFF.

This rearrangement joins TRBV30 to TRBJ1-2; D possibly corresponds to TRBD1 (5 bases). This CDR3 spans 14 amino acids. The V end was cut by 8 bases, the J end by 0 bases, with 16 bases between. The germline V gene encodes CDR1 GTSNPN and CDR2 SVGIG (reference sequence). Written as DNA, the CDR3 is TGTGCCCTTGTCAAGGGAGGGGCTAACTATGGCTACACCTTC. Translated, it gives CALVKGGANYGYTF.

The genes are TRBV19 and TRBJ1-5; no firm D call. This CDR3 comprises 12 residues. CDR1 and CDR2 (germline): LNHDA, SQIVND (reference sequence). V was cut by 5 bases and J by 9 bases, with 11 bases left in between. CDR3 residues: CASSPQAGPQHF. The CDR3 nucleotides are TGTGCCAGTAGTCCCCAGGCTGGGCCCCAGCATTTT.

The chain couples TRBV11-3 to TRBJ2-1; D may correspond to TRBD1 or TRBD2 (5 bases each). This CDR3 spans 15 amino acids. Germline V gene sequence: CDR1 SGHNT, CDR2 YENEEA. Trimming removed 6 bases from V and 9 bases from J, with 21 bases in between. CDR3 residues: CASSATGTTKGEQFF. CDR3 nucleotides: TGTGCCAGCAGTGCTACTGGGACGACGAAAGGTGAGCAGTTCTTC.